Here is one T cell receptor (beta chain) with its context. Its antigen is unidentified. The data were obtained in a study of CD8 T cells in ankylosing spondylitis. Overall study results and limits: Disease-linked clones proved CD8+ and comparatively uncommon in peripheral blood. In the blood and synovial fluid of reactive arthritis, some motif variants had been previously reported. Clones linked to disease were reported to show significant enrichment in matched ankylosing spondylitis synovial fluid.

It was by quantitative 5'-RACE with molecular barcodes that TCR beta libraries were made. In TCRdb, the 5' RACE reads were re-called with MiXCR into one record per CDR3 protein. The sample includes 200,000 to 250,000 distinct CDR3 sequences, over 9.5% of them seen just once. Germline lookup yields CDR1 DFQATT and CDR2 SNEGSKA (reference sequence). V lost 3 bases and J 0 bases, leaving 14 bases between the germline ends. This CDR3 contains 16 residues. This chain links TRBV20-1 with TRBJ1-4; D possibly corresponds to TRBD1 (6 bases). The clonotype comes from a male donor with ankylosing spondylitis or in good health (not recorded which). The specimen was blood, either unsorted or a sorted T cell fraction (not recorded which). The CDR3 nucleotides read TGCAGTGCTAGTGAGGACAGCGAAGCAACTAATGAAAAACTGTTTTTT. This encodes CSASEDSEATNEKLFF.